A few counts support the clone carrying this T cell receptor (beta chain). What it binds is not known. The sample belongs to a study of response to subunit inactivated influenza vaccine. V gave up 1 base and J gave up 2 bases; unmatched junction bases: 1. Germline V lookup: CDR1 DFQATT, CDR2 SNEGSKA (reference sequence). The CDR3 sequence is 14 residues long. Study-wide results and limits: The authors offered the suggestion that each seasonal influenza vaccination recruits few new T cells.

One entry per CDR3 protein results from TCRdb running MiXCR on the RT-PCR reads. The table lists hundreds of thousands of distinct CDR3 sequences, around 18% of them singletons, with about a tenth in the top ten. This TCR derives from a man over 45 who received an inactivated influenza vaccine. The J gene is TRBJ2-3, the V gene TRBV20-1; 9 nucleotides line up with TRBD2. Source: PBMCs from blood, taken 5 days after vaccination. This CDR3 is CSARVAGATDTQYF. CDR3 nucleotide sequence: TGCAGTGCTAGAGTAGCGGGAGCCACAGATACGCAGTATTTT.